This T cell receptor (beta chain) is from a study of CD8+CD57+ T cells in acquired aplastic anemia. Across the whole study: The study obtained an average of around 3.1 ug of DNA from sorted CD4+ and CD8+ cells. Study-level results: With respect to CD8+ Simpson's diversity, patients and controls did not differ significantly.

All patients picked for sequencing had shown, by flow cytometry, an expansion of CD8+CD57+ cells. This clonotype occurred once. The antigen remains unidentified. The study profiled TCR beta VDJ and CDR3 using genomic DNA as template. MiXCR, applied by TCRdb to the reads, yields one record per CDR3 protein. The table records 400,000 to 600,000 distinct CDR3 sequences, 25% to 40% of them present only once. This CDR3 has 15 amino acids. With 2 bases clipped from V and 10 bases from J, the junction kept 9 bases outside the gene matches. The germline gives CDR1 SGHAT, CDR2 FQNNGV. J is TRBJ2-1 and V is TRBV11-2; the match to TRBD2 covers 9 bases. Sequenced sample: sorted CD4+, CD8+, or CD8+CD57+ T cells (not recorded which) from PBMCs. This TCR was recovered from a human donor with aplastic anemia. The CDR3 reads CASSLRGGGEGEQFF. DNA of the CDR3: TGTGCCAGCAGCTTAAGAGGCGGGGGGGAGGGCGAGCAGTTCTTC.